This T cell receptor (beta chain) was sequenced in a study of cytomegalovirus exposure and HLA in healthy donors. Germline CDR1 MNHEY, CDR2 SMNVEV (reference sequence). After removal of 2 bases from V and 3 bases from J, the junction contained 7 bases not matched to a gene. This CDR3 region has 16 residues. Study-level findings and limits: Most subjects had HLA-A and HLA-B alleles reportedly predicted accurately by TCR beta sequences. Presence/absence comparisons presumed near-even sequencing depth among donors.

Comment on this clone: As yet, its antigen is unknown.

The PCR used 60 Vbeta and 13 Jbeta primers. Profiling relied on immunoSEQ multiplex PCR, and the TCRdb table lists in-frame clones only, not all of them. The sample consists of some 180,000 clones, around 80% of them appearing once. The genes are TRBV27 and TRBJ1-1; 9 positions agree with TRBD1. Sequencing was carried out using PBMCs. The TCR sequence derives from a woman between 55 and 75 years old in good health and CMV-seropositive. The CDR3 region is CASSLGGTGRDTEAFF. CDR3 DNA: TGTGCCAGCAGTTTAGGGGGGACAGGGAGGGACACTGAAGCTTTCTTT.